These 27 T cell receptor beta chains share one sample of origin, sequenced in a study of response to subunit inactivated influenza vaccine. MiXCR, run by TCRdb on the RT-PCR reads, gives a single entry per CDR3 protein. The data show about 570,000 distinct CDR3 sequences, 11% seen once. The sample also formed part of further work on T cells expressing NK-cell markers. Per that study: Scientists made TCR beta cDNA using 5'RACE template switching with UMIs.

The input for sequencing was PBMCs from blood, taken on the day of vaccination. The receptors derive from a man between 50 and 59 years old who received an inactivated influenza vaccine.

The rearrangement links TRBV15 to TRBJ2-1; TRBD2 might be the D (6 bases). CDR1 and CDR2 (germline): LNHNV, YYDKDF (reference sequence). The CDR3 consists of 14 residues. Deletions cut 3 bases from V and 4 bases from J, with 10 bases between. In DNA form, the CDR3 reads TGTGCCACCAGCAGGCGGACTACATACAATGAGCAGTTCTTC. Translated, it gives CATSRRTTYNEQFF.

The DNA for the CDR3 is TGTGCCAGCAGTCCATCACAGGGGGCAGGTTATGGCTACACCTTC. It translates to CASSPSQGAGYGYTF. The chain carries TRBV12-3 or TRBV12-4 and TRBJ1-2; 9 bases fit TRBD1. The CDR3 contains 15 residues. V was pared by 5 bases and J by 5 bases, with 9 bases of the junction left unmatched.

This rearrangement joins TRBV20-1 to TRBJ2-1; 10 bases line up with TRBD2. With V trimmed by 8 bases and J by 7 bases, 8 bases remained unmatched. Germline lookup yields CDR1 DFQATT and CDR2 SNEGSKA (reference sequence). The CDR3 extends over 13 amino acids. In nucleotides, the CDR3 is TGCAGTTTTTCGGGTAGCGGGGGGAATGAGCAGTTCTTC. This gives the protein CSFSGSGGNEQFF.

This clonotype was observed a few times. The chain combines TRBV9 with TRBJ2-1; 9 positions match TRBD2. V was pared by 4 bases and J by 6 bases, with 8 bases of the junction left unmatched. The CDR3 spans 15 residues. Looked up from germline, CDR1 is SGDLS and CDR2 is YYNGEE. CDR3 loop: CASSPLSGRSNEQFF. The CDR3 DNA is TGTGCCAGCAGCCCACTAAGCGGGAGGTCCAATGAGCAGTTCTTC.

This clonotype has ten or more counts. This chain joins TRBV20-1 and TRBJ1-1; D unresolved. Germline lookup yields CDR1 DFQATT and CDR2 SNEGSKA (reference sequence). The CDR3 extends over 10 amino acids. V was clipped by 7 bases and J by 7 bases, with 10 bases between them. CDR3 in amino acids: CSVRTVEAFF. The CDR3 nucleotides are TGCAGTGTTAGGACGGTTGAAGCTTTCTTT.

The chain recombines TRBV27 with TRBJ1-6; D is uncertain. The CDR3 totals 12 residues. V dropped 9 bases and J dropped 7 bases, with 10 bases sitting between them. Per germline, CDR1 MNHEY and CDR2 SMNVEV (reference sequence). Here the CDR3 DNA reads TGTGCCAGTTCTTCACCCAATTCACCCCTCCACTTT. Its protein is CASSSPNSPLHF.

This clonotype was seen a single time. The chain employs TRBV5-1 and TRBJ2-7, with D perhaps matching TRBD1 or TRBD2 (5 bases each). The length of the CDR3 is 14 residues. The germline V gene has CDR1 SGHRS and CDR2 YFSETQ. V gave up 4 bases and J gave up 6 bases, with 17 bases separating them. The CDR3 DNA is TGCGCCAGCAGCGGGGACCACACACCCCTCGAGCAGTACTTC. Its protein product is CASSGDHTPLEQYF.

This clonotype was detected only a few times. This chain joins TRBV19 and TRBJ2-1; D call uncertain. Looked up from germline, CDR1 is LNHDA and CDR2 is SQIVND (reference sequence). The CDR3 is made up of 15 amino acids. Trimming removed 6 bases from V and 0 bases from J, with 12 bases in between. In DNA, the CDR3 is TGTGCCAGTAGAAAAAGCCCGAGCTCCTACAATGAGCAGTTCTTC. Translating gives CASRKSPSSYNEQFF.

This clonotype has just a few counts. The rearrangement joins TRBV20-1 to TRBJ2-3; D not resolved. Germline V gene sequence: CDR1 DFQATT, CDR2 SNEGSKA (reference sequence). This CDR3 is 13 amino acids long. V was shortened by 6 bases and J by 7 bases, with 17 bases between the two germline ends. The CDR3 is CSAKTQPPHTQYF. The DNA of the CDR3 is TGCAGTGCGAAAACTCAACCCCCCCATACGCAGTATTTT.

Here the CDR3 DNA reads TGTGCCAGCTGGATGGGTCGGGAATCCTACGAGCAGTACTTC. It specifies CASWMGRESYEQYF. The genes are TRBV21-1 and TRBJ2-7; the DNA was not used to check the table's D call, TRBD1. TRBV21-1 is labeled a pseudogene. The CDR3 runs to 14 residues.

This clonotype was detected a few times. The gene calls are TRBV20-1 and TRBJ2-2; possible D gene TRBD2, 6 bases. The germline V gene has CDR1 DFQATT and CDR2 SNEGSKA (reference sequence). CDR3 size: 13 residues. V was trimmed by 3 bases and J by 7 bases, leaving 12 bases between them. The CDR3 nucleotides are TGCAGTGCTAGGGGCGGAGGGGTCGGGGAGCTGTTTTTT. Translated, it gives CSARGGGVGELFF.

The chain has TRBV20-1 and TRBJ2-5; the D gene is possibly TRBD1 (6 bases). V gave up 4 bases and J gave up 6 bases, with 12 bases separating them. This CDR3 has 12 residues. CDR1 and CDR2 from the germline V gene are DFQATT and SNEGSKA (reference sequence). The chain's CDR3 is CSAKEGGKTQYF. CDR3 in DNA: TGCAGTGCTAAGGAAGGGGGAAAGACCCAGTACTTC.

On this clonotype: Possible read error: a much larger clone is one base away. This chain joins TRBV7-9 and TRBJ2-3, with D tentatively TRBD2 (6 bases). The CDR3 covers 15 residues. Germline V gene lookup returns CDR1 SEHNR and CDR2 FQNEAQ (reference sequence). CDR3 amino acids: CASSFGTRGTATQYF. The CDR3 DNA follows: TGTGCCAGCAGCTTCGGGACGCGGGGCACAGCTACGCAGTATTTT. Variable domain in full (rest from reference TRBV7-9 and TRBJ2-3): DTGVSQNPRHKITKRGQNVTFRCDPISEHNRLYWYRQTLGQGPEFLTYFQNEAQLEKSRLLSDRFSAERPKGSFSTLEIQRTEQGDSAMYLCASSFGTRGTATQYFGPGTRLTVL.

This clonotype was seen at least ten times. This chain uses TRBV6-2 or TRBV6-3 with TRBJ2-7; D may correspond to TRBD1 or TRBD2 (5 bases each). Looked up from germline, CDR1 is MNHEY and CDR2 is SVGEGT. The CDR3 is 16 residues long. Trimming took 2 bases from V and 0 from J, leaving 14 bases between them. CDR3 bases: TGTGCCAGCAGTTACGAATGGGGGAAGAGCTCCTACGAGCAGTACTTC. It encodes CASSYEWGKSSYEQYF.

Here the CDR3 reads CSVPPTGGMRVNYGYTF. The CDR3 nucleotides read TGCAGCGTTCCCCCGACAGGGGGCATGAGGGTTAACTATGGCTACACCTTC. The chain links TRBV20-1 to TRBJ1-2; 10 positions match TRBD1. From germline, CDR1 is DFQATT and CDR2 SNEGSKA (reference sequence). The CDR3 covers 17 residues.

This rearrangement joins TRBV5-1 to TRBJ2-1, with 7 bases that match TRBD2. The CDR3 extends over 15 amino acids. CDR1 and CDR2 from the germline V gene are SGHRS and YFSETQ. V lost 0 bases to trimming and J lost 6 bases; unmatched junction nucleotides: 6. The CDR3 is CASSLELAPGNEQFF. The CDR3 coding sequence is TGCGCCAGCAGCTTGGAACTAGCGCCCGGCAATGAGCAGTTCTTC.

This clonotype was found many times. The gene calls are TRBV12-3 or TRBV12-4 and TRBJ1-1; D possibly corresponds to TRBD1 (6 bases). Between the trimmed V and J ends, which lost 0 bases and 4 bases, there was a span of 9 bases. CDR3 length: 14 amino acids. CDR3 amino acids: CASSLATGATEAFF. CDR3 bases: TGTGCCAGCAGTTTAGCCACGGGGGCCACTGAAGCTTTCTTT.

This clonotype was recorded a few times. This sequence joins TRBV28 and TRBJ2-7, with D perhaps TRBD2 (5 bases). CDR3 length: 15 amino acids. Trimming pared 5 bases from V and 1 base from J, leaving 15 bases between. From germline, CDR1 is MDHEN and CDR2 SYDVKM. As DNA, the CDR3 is TGTGCCAGCAGTGTCCCGTTAGGCGGGTCCTACGAGCAGTACTTC. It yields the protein CASSVPLGGSYEQYF.

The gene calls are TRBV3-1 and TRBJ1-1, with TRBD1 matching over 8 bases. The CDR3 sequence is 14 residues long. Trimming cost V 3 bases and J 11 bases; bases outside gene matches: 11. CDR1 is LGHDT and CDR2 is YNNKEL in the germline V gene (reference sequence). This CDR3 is CASSQKGQGTVAFF. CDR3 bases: TGTGCCAGCAGCCAGAAAGGACAGGGAACTGTCGCTTTCTTT.

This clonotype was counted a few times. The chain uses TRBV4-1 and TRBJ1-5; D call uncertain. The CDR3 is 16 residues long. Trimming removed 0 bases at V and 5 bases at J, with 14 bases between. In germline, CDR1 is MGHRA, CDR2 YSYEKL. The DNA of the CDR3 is TGCGCCAGCAGCCAAGATGGTGGGCAGGCCCATCAGCCCCAGCATTTT. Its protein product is CASSQDGGQAHQPQHF.

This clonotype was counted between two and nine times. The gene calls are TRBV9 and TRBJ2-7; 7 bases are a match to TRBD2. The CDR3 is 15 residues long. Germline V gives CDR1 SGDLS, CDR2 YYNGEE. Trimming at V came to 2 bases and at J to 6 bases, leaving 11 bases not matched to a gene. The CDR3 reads CASSVSQGGSSEQYF. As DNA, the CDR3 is TGTGCCAGCAGCGTGAGCCAGGGAGGGTCTTCCGAGCAGTACTTC.

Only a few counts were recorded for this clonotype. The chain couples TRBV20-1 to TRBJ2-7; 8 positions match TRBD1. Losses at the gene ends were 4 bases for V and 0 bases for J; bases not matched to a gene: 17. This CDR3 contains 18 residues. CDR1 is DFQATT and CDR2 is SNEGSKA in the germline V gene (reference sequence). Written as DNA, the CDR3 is TGCAGTGCTACCCTCCCGGGACAGGTCTTCCTGAGCTCCTACGAGCAGTACTTC. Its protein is CSATLPGQVFLSSYEQYF.

The DNA for the CDR3 is TGCGCCAGCAGCTTGGGTGCGGGTGGGGCCTACGAGCAGTACTTC. The encoded protein is CASSLGAGGAYEQYF. The V gene is TRBV5-1, the J gene TRBJ2-7; TRBD2 might be the D (5 bases). Germline CDR1 and CDR2: SGHRS and YFSETQ. There are 15 residues in the CDR3. Trimming stripped 0 bases from V and 2 bases from J, with 12 bases between.

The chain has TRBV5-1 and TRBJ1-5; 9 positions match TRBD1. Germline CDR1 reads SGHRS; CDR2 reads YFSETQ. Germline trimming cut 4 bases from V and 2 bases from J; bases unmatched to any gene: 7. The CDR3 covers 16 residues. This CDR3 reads CASSVGTGRGNQPQHF. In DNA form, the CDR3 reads TGCGCCAGCAGCGTCGGGACAGGGCGAGGCAATCAGCCCCAGCATTTT.

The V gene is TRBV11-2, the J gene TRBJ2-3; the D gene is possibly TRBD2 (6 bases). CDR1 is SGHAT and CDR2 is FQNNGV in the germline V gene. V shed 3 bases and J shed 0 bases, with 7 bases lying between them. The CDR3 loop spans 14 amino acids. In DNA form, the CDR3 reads TGTGCCAGCAGCTTGGACTACAGCACAGATACGCAGTATTTT. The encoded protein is CASSLDYSTDTQYF.

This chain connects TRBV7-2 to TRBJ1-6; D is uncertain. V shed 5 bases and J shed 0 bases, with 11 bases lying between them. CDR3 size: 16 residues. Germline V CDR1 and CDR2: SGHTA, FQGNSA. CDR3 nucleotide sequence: TGTGCCAGCAGCCTGACGTCAAGCTCCTATAATTCACCCCTCCACTTT. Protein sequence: CASSLTSSSYNSPLHF.

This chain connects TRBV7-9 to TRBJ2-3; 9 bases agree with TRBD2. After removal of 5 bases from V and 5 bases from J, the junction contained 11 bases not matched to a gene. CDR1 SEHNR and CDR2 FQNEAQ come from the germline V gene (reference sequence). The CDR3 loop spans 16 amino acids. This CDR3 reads CASSPPGLAIEDTQYF. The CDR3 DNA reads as TGTGCCAGCAGCCCGCCGGGACTAGCAATTGAAGATACGCAGTATTTT.